Below are 5 T cell receptor beta chains sequenced from a single sample in a study of response to subunit inactivated influenza vaccine. TCRdb used MiXCR to reprocess the RT-PCR reads, holding one entry per CDR3 protein. The sample contains 650,000 to 700,000 distinct CDR3 sequences, about 15% of which appear only once. The sequencing used PBMCs from blood, collected 11 to 12 days after vaccination. These receptor sequences come from a man between 45 and 60 years old who received an inactivated influenza vaccine.

This clonotype appeared a few times. V gene TRBV5-1 combines with J gene TRBJ1-1, with a possible D match to TRBD1 (6 bases). Trimming cost V 6 bases and J 0 bases, with 12 bases left between them. This CDR3 has 14 amino acids. CDR1 is SGHRS and CDR2 is YFSETQ in the germline V gene. As DNA, the CDR3 is TGCGCCAGCATGGACAGCTTCATGAACACTGAAGCTTTCTTT. Translation: CASMDSFMNTEAFF.

The chain employs TRBV28 and TRBJ2-7, with D uncertain. The CDR3 runs to 14 residues. V lost 6 bases, J lost 2 bases, and 14 bases lay in between. The germline CDR1 and CDR2 sequences are MDHEN and SYDVKM. DNA of the CDR3: TGTGCCAGCAGCAGCCCAGAACTCACCTACGAGCAGTACTTC. This codes for CASSSPELTYEQYF.

This clonotype was counted between two and nine times. This chain links TRBV20-1 with TRBJ1-1; TRBD1 aligns across 7 bases. Trimming took 0 bases from V and 7 from J; bases not matched to a gene: 8. This CDR3 is 14 amino acids long. The germline V gene has CDR1 DFQATT and CDR2 SNEGSKA (reference sequence). The CDR3 spells CSARDQASGGEAFF. The CDR3 coding sequence is TGCAGTGCTAGAGATCAGGCCTCAGGGGGTGAAGCTTTCTTT.

V gene TRBV10-3 combines with J gene TRBJ2-7; the D gene is possibly TRBD2 (6 bases). Germline-derived CDR1 and CDR2 are ENHRY and SYGVKD. The CDR3 covers 13 residues. V was pared by 4 bases and J by 4 bases, with 11 bases between. CDR3 in amino acids: CAISGAGGYEQYF. The CDR3 DNA reads TGTGCCATCAGTGGTGCCGGGGGATACGAGCAGTACTTC.

V gene TRBV5-1 combines with J gene TRBJ2-3, with TRBD2 matching over 10 bases. CDR3 length equals 14 residues. Unmatched junction bases numbered 7, after V lost 6 bases and J lost 6 bases. Germline V gene lookup returns CDR1 SGHRS and CDR2 YFSETQ. This CDR3 is CASNPSGSSDTQYF. The CDR3 coding sequence is TGCGCCAGCAACCCTAGCGGGAGTTCGGATACGCAGTATTTT.